This T cell receptor (beta chain) was captured in a study of blood T cell repertoires in COVID-19. About the research overall: Material from acute and convalescent COVID-19 was sourced from the United States, Italy and Spain. In each case, the material was cDNA or gDNA derived from T cells, B-cell-depleted T cells, or PBMCs.

Per the authors' pipeline: Amplification of reference gene primers provided the estimated nucleated cell counts. Produced via immunoSEQ multiplex PCR; TCRdb's table is partial and in-frame only. The V and J calls and clone size were taken over from that table, and D and trimming were inferred from the DNA. The data hold under 90,000 clones, with over 75% observed a single time. The CDR3 has 15 residues. Germline V gives CDR1 LNHDA, CDR2 SQIVND (reference sequence). V lost 3 bases to trimming and J lost 6 bases, with 12 bases between them. The chain links TRBV19 to TRBJ1-6, with a weak D call TRBD1 (5 bases). Sequencing input: peripheral blood. This sequence originates from a woman of 80 years or more with active or convalescent COVID-19. In nucleotides, the CDR3 is TGTGCCAGTAGTATTTTACAGGTTGCTAATTCACCCCTCCACTTT. It codes for CASSILQVANSPLHF.